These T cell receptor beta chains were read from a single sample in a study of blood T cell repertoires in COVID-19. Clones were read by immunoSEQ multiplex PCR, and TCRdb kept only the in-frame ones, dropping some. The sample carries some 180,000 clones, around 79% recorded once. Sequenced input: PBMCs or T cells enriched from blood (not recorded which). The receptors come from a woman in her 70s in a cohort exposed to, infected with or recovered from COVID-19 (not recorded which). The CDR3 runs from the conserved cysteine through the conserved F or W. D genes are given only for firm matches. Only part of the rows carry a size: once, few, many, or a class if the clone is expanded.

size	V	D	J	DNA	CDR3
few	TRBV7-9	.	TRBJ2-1	TGTGCCAGCAGCCCGAGGTGGGTTCGGGGTACTTCCTACAATGAGCAGTTCTTC	CASSPRWVRGTSYNEQFF
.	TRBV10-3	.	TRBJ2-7	TGTGCCATCAGTGAACGGACTGCCTCGGGCGAGCAGTACTTC	CAISERTASGEQYF
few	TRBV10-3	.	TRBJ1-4	TGTGCCACCGCCCCCGAAAGGGCCGGGGGAAAACTGTTTTTT	CATAPERAGGKLFF
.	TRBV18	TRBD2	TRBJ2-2	TGTGCCAGCTCACCTCGGACTAGCGGAAACACCGGGGAGCTGTTTTTT	CASSPRTSGNTGELFF
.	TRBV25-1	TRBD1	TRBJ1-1	TGTGCCAGCAGTGACCCTGCAGGGGGTTCGGCTGAAGCTTTCTTT	CASSDPAGGSAEAFF
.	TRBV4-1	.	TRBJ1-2	TGCGCCAGCAGCCAAGTGGGAGTAAATTATGGCTACACCTTC	CASSQVGVNYGYTF
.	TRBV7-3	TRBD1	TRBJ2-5	TGTGCCAGCAGCCGGACAGGGGGCTCAGAGACCCAGTACTTC	CASSRTGGSETQYF
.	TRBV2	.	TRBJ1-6	TGTGCCAGCAGTGGGGCGACAGCTACTAATTCACCCCTCCACTTT	CASSGATATNSPLHF
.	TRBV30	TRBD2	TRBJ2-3	TGTGCCTGGAGTCTAGCGGGAGGGGGTTCCACAGATACGCAGTATTTT	CAWSLAGGGSTDTQYF
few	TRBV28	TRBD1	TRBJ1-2	TGTGCCAGCAGTGTAAACAGGGGGCGGGGTTACACCTTC	CASSVNRGRGYTF
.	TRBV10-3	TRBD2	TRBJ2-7	TGTGCCATCAGGGGACTAGCGGGAGGTTCGGGCTCCGAGCAGTACTTC	CAIRGLAGGSGSEQYF
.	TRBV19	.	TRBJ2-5	TGTGCCAGTAGTAACAGGGACCGGGAGACCCAGTACTTC	CASSNRDRETQYF
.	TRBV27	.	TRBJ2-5	TGTGCCAGCAGTCCCACCCGGGCCCGGGGAGGAGAGACCCAGTACTTC	CASSPTRARGGETQYF
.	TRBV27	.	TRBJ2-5	TGTGCCAGCAGTTTAGGAGGGAGTGTGGGGCAAGAGACCCAGTACTTC	CASSLGGSVGQETQYF
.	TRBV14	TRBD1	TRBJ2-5	TGTGCCAGCAGCCCAAGAACGGACAGGGGAGAGACCCAGTACTTC	CASSPRTDRGETQYF
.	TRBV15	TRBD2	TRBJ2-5	TGTGCCACCAGCAGAGAGGCCGTGGGCGGGAGTAGCGGGACCCAGTACTTC	CATSREAVGGSSGTQYF
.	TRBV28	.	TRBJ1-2	TGTGCCAGCAGATCCGGACAGATGGACTATGGCTACACCTTC	CASRSGQMDYGYTF
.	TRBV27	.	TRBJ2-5	TGTGCCAGCAGTCCCCGTTCAGGAGGGACCCAGTACTTC	CASSPRSGGTQYF
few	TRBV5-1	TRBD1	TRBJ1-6	TGCGCCAGTCGGGACAGTCCCAATTCACCCCTCCACTTT	CASRDSPNSPLHF
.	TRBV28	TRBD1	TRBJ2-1	TGTGCCAGCAGGCCCGCAGGACAGGGGATGTACAATGAGCAGTTCTTC	CASRPAGQGMYNEQFF
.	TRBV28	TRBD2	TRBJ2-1	TGTGCCAGCAGTTCCTCGGGGACTAGGTACAATGAGCAGTTCTTC	CASSSSGTRYNEQFF
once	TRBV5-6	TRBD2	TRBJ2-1	TGTGCCAGCAGCTTGGATGACGGGAGGGTGTACAATGAGCAGTTCTTC	CASSLDDGRVYNEQFF
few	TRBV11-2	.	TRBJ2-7	TGTGCCAGCAGCCGAGGGAATTGGGACGAGCAGTACTTC	CASSRGNWDEQYF
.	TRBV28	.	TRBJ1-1	TGTGCCAGCAGTTTATATGGAGGCACTGAAGCTTTCTTT	CASSLYGGTEAFF
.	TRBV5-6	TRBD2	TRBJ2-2	TGTGCCAGCAGCAGAGGGACTAGCGGGAGGAGAACCGGGGAGCTGTTTTTT	CASSRGTSGRRTGELFF
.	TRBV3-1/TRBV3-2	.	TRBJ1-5	TGTGCCAGCAGCCAAGGGACATCCTCCTATAGCAATCAGCCCCAGCATTTT	CASSQGTSSYSNQPQHF
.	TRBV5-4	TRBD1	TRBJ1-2	TGTGCCAGCAGCGAAGGGACAGGGAACTATGGCTACACCTTC	CASSEGTGNYGYTF
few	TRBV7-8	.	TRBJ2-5	TGTGCCAGCAGCCTGACTTGGACAGCACAAGGGGAGACCCAGTACTTC	CASSLTWTAQGETQYF
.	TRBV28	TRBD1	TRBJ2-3	TGTGCCAGCAGTTTAGGGACAGTCACAGATACGCAGTATTTT	CASSLGTVTDTQYF
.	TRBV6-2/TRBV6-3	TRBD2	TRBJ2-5	TGTGCCAGCAGTTACCCTTTCGGGGAACTAGCGGGAGTTGGAGAGACCCAGTACTTC	CASSYPFGELAGVGETQYF
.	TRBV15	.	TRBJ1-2	TGTGCCACCAGCAGAGTAGGGAGTAACTATGGCTACACCTTC	CATSRVGSNYGYTF
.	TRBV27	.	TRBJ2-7	TGTGCCACCAAAAACCTCCCTAGGAGCTCCTACGAGCAGTACTTC	CATKNLPRSSYEQYF
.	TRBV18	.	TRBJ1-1	TGTGCCAGCTCAGGATCCGGGACTGAAGCTTTCTTT	CASSGSGTEAFF
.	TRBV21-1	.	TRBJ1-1	TGTGCCAGCAGCCGAACAGGGGGGAACACTGAAGCTTTCTTT	CASSRTGGNTEAFF
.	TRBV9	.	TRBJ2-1	TGTGCCAGCCACCCCGGGCGGGAATTAACAAATGAGCAGTTCTTC	CASHPGRELTNEQFF
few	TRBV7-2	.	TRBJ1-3	TGTGCCAGCAGCTTAGTGGGGGGGCTTGGAAACACCATATATTTT	CASSLVGGLGNTIYF
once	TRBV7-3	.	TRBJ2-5	TGTGCCAGCAGCTTAGGAGGGGAGCAAGAGACCCAGTACTTC	CASSLGGEQETQYF
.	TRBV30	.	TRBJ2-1	TGTGCCTGGAGTGGATCTTCTACCCTCAATGAGCAGTTCTTC	CAWSGSSTLNEQFF
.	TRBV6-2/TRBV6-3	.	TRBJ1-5	TGTGCCAGCAGTTCCGACATTAGCAATCAGCCCCAGCATTTT	CASSSDISNQPQHF
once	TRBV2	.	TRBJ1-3	TGTGCCAGCAGTGCTCAGGGAACAGGAAACACCATATATTTT	CASSAQGTGNTIYF
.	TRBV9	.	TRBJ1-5	TGTGCCAGCAGCCTTAATGTGCGTCAGCCCCAGCATTTT	CASSLNVRQPQHF
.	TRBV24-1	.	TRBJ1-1	TGTGCCACCAGTGAGGTTGGGAGGGAGAGCCTGAACACTGAAGCTTTCTTT	CATSEVGRESLNTEAFF
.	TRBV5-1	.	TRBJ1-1	TGCGCCAGCAGCTTGGCCTACGGGAACACTGAAGCTTTCTTT	CASSLAYGNTEAFF
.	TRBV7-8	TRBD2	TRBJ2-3	TGTGCCAGCAGCTTTAGACTAGCGGGAGATGGGCTAGATACGCAGTATTTT	CASSFRLAGDGLDTQYF
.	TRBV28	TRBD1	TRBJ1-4	TGTGCCAGCAGTCCGGGACAGATTAATGAAAAACTGTTTTTT	CASSPGQINEKLFF
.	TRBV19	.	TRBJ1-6	TGTGCCAGTAGTGAGGGACTTAATTCACCCCTCCACTTT	CASSEGLNSPLHF
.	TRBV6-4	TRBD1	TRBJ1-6	TGTGCCAGCAGTGACGGGACAGGGGGTTCACCCCTCCACTTT	CASSDGTGGSPLHF
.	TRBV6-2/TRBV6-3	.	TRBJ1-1	TGTGCCAGCAGTTACGGAGGGTTTGAGGGCACTGAAGCTTTCTTT	CASSYGGFEGTEAFF
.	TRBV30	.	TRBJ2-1	TGTGCCTGGAGTGTACTGGATGAGCAGTTCTTC	CAWSVLDEQFF
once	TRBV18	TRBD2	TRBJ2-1	TGTGCCAGCTCACGAGAACTAGCGGACTCTTACAATGAGCAGTTCTTC	CASSRELADSYNEQFF
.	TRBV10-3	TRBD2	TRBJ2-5	TGTGCCATCAGCCGGACTAGCGGGAGTCAAGAGACCCAGTACTTC	CAISRTSGSQETQYF
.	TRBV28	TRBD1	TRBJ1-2	TGTGCCAGCAGACTCTCCGGGACAGGGGGCGACACCTTC	CASRLSGTGGDTF
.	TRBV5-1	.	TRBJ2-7	TGCGCCAGCAGCTTGATGGGTGACACCTACGAGCAGTACTTC	CASSLMGDTYEQYF
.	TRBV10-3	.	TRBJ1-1	TGTGCCATCAGTGGAGACATCGCTGAAGCTTTCTTT	CAISGDIAEAFF
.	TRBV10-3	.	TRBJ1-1	TGTGCCACCCGGGAGGACACTGAAGCTTTCTTT	CATREDTEAFF
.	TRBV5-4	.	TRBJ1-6	TGTGCCAGCAGCTTGGCAGGGTCCTATAATTCACCCCTCCACTTT	CASSLAGSYNSPLHF
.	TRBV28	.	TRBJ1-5	TGTGCCAGCAGCCCTCCCCGCCGCGGCAATCAGCCCCAGCATTTT	CASSPPRRGNQPQHF
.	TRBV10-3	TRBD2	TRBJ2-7	TGTGCCATCAGTGAGTCCCTAGGGGCGAGCGGGAGGGCCTCCCACGAGCAGTACTTC	CAISESLGASGRASHEQYF